This is a list of T cell receptor beta chains from one sample in a study of cytomegalovirus exposure and HLA in healthy donors. Using immunoSEQ multiplex PCR, the repertoire was profiled, and TCRdb retains in-frame clones only, with some absent. In the table there are about 160,000 clones, roughly 80% of which are singletons. The sample was PBMCs. The receptors derive from a man aged 45-65 years in good health and CMV-seropositive. CDR3s include the opening cysteine and the closing phenylalanine or tryptophan. D genes are given only for firm matches. Some rows have no size entry. The others give once, few or many, or a class for an expanded clone.

cdr3_length	clone_size	d_call	j_call	v_call	cdr3_nt	cdr3_aa
15	.	.	TRBJ1-5	TRBV2	TGTGCCAGCAGTGTCCTGGCGGGGTTCTATCAGCCCCAGCATTTT	CASSVLAGFYQPQHF
13	few	.	TRBJ1-3	TRBV2	TGTGCCAGCCTTTTCAGCTCTGGAAACACCATATATTTT	CASLFSSGNTIYF
15	few	.	TRBJ1-3	TRBV9	TGTGCCAGCAGCGTGTCCTCGGGTGCTGGAAACACCATATATTTT	CASSVSSGAGNTIYF
14	.	.	TRBJ1-1	TRBV19	TGTGCCAGTAGTATAGGAGGAGGGAACACTGAAGCTTTCTTT	CASSIGGGNTEAFF
16	.	.	TRBJ2-7	TRBV4-3	TGCGCCAGCAGCCAAGACTGGGGCCCGGAGTATCAGAAGCAGTACTTC	CASSQDWGPEYQKQYF
12	.	.	TRBJ2-7	TRBV18	TGTGCCAGCTCACCAGAGATGCGGGAGCAGTACTTC	CASSPEMREQYF
14	.	.	TRBJ2-7	TRBV2	TGTGCCAGCAGTCGACAGGTATCCTCCTACGAGCAGTACTTC	CASSRQVSSYEQYF
14	.	.	TRBJ2-7	TRBV28	TGTGCCAGCAGTTTGGCAGGGTCCGCCGACGAGCAGTACTTC	CASSLAGSADEQYF
16	.	TRBD2	TRBJ2-3	TRBV19	TGTGCCAGTAGCGTCCGGCTAGCGGGGGGGTCAGATACGCAGTATTTT	CASSVRLAGGSDTQYF
18	.	TRBD1	TRBJ2-2	TRBV5-6	TGTGCCAGCAGCTTCACCGTAGGACAGGGGATTACTACCGGGGAGCTGTTTTTT	CASSFTVGQGITTGELFF
13	.	.	TRBJ2-1	TRBV4-2	TGTGCCAGCAGCTTTTCCCCGGGAAATGAGCAGTTCTTC	CASSFSPGNEQFF
13	.	.	TRBJ1-1	TRBV7-9	TGTGCCAGCAGCTTAGCCGGGTCGGGAGAAGCTTTCTTT	CASSLAGSGEAFF
14	.	.	TRBJ1-3	TRBV27	TGTGCCAGCAGTTTACGGGGGTCTGGAAACACCATATATTTT	CASSLRGSGNTIYF
17	.	TRBD1	TRBJ2-7	TRBV28	TGTGCCAGCAGTCTCTCAGGGGGTGGGGCCCGAAGGTACGAGCAGTACTTC	CASSLSGGGARRYEQYF
11	.	TRBD1	TRBJ2-7	TRBV6-1	TGTGCCAGCAGTTACGCAGGGGGCAAGTACTTC	CASSYAGGKYF
15	.	.	TRBJ2-1	TRBV6-6	TGTGCCAGCAGTCCCGAGGGGCCCAATAGCGGCGAGCAGTTCTTC	CASSPEGPNSGEQFF
13	.	TRBD1	TRBJ1-1	TRBV19	TGTGCCAGTAGTAGACAGGGAAACACTGAAGCTTTCTTT	CASSRQGNTEAFF
13	.	.	TRBJ1-1	TRBV25-1	TGTGCCAGCAGTGAATTAGATAGTTATGAAGCTTTCTTT	CASSELDSYEAFF
15	.	TRBD1	TRBJ1-2	TRBV6-6	TGTGCCAGCAGCCAGGGGGGCGGAGAGACCTATGGCTACACCTTC	CASSQGGGETYGYTF
16	.	.	TRBJ2-1	TRBV25-1	TGTGCCAGCAGTGGTCTCCTTAAGAGCTCCTACAATGAGCAGTTCTTC	CASSGLLKSSYNEQFF
15	.	.	TRBJ2-7	TRBV28	TGTGCCAGCAGCCCCCAGAGGGAATACCTCTACGAGCAGTACTTC	CASSPQREYLYEQYF
14	.	TRBD2	TRBJ2-3	TRBV7-3	TGTGCCAGCAGCCAGCGGTCATTAGCGGGGGGTCTGCATTTT	CASSQRSLAGGLHF
17	.	TRBD2	TRBJ2-7	TRBV9	TGTGCCAGCAGCGCGGGACTAGCGGGGGCCGACTCCTACGAGCAGTACTTC	CASSAGLAGADSYEQYF
13	.	.	TRBJ2-7	TRBV9	TGTGCCAGCAGCGAGGGGGGGAACTACGAGCAGTACTTC	CASSEGGNYEQYF
13	.	TRBD1	TRBJ1-5	TRBV27	TGTGCCAGCAGTTTCGGACAGGGTCAGCCCCAGCATTTT	CASSFGQGQPQHF
13	.	TRBD1	TRBJ1-1	TRBV6-1	TGTGCCAGCATCAACAGGGGGGTCACTGAAGCTTTCTTT	CASINRGVTEAFF
12	.	.	TRBJ1-1	TRBV11-2	TGTGCGCAGCGGGGGGGGGACACTGAAGCTTTCTTT	CAQRGGDTEAFF
15	once	.	TRBJ2-3	TRBV9	TGTGCCAGCAGCGCGAGCCACCCGAGGACAGATACGCAGTATTTT	CASSASHPRTDTQYF
16	.	.	TRBJ1-1	TRBV7-8	TGTGCCAGCAGCCCCGGACAGAGACTTATGAACACTGAAGCTTTCTTT	CASSPGQRLMNTEAFF
13	.	.	TRBJ2-7	TRBV27	TGTGCCAGCAGTTTACACAGTTCCTACGAGCAGTACTTC	CASSLHSSYEQYF
16	.	.	TRBJ2-2	TRBV7-8	TGTGCCAGCAGCTTAGTTGGGGGGTTATACACCGGGGAGCTGTTTTTT	CASSLVGGLYTGELFF
16	.	TRBD2	TRBJ2-7	TRBV4-3	TGCGCCAGCAGCCAAGGGTCCGGTGCGGGGGGGCGGGAGCAGTACTTC	CASSQGSGAGGREQYF
15	.	.	TRBJ1-1	TRBV19	TGTGCCAGTAGTATAACAGCAGTAGATAGCACTGAAGCTTTCTTT	CASSITAVDSTEAFF
16	once	TRBD1	TRBJ2-7	TRBV7-6	TGTGCCAGCAGCTTAGTTCCCGGGGACAGGGTTCACGAGCAGTACTTC	CASSLVPGDRVHEQYF
16	.	TRBD1	TRBJ1-5	TRBV19	TGTGCCAGTAGCCGACGAGGGACAGGGAGTAATCAGCCCCAGCATTTT	CASSRRGTGSNQPQHF
16	.	.	TRBJ2-7	TRBV19	TGTGCCAGTAGTCGCACCCCCGGTCCAAGCTCCTACGAGCAGTACTTC	CASSRTPGPSSYEQYF
13	few	TRBD1	TRBJ1-1	TRBV5-6	TGTGCCAGCAGCCGGACAGGGGGCACTGAAGCTTTCTTT	CASSRTGGTEAFF
14	once	.	TRBJ1-4	TRBV28	TGTGCCAGCAGTTTTGGGGGGACTAATGAAAAACTGTTTTTT	CASSFGGTNEKLFF
16	.	.	TRBJ1-3	TRBV18	TGTGCCAGCTCACGAGGGCCGGTAGAAACTGGAAACACCATATATTTT	CASSRGPVETGNTIYF
15	.	.	TRBJ2-1	TRBV6-6	TGTGCCAGCAGTTACGGACAGCCAAACTACAATGAGCAGTTCTTC	CASSYGQPNYNEQFF
15	.	.	TRBJ1-3	TRBV7-2	TGTGCCAGCAGCTTAGCCGGGGTCTCTGGAAACACCATATATTTT	CASSLAGVSGNTIYF
15	once	TRBD1	TRBJ2-7	TRBV2	TGTGCCAGCAGTGATTCTGACAGGGCTTACTACGAGCAGTACTTC	CASSDSDRAYYEQYF
12	.	.	TRBJ2-7	TRBV30	TGTGCCCGGAGGGCGTCGGGTGACGAGCAGTACTTC	CARRASGDEQYF
15	.	TRBD1	TRBJ2-7	TRBV7-7	TGTGCTAGCAGCTTACAAGGGACAGGGAACTACGAGCAGTACTTC	CASSLQGTGNYEQYF
17	few	.	TRBJ1-4	TRBV4-1	TGCGCCAGCAGCCAACGGAGACTCGAACGGCGAAATGAAAAACTGTTTTTT	CASSQRRLERRNEKLFF
14	.	TRBD1	TRBJ1-1	TRBV7-6	TGTGCCAGCAGCTGGGGACAGGGGGACACTGAAGCTTTCTTT	CASSWGQGDTEAFF
16	.	TRBD2	TRBJ2-7	TRBV5-6	TGTGCCAGCAGCGAGGGACTAGCGGGAGGAATTTACGAGCAGTACTTC	CASSEGLAGGIYEQYF
13	once	.	TRBJ2-1	TRBV25-1	TGTGCCAGCAGTGAATACCGGGATCAGAAGGAGTTCTTC	CASSEYRDQKEFF
17	.	.	TRBJ1-2	TRBV28	TGTGCCAGCAATCAAGACAGCCGGCCGCTCACTAACTATGGCTACACCTTC	CASNQDSRPLTNYGYTF
16	.	TRBD1	TRBJ2-7	TRBV5-1	TGCGCCAGCAGCTTGGCCAGTGGACAGGGGGCCTACGAGCAGTACTTC	CASSLASGQGAYEQYF
15	.	TRBD2	TRBJ2-1	TRBV4-3	TGCGCCAGCAGCCTTACTAGCGGGGGTTTCAATGAGCAGTTCTTC	CASSLTSGGFNEQFF